This T cell receptor beta chain stems from a study of T cells in Graves' hyperthyroidism and ophthalmopathy. Across the whole study: The initial diagnosis was the point when peripheral blood was collected, ahead of any treatment.

The investigators amplified TCR beta CDR3 regions from RNA transcripts. The TCR CDR3 was amplified in a first-round RT-PCR using the HTBI primer set. TCRdb reprocessed the multiplex PCR reads via MiXCR and lists one record per CDR3 protein. The sample shows under 400,000 distinct CDR3 sequences, about a sixth of them seen only once. The germline V gene encodes CDR1 MNHNS and CDR2 SASEGT. The CDR3 contains 12 residues. Patients were aged 18 to 65, had disease duration under 2 months, and had newly diagnosed hyperthyroidism. Together with thyroid ultrasound, orbital computed tomography, serum thyroxine and TRAb, clinical symptoms were used for diagnoses. Broader study findings: The blood repertoire included most of the expanded thyroid clonotypes above 0.001.

Points on this clonotype: Its antigen is undetermined. Just one base apart from a much larger clone, this may be a read error.

Sequenced material: blood. The chain recombines TRBV6-1 with TRBJ2-7, with 7 positions matching TRBD2. The receptor's source is a woman aged 18-29 years with Graves' hyperthyroidism that later progressed to Graves' ophthalmopathy. In DNA, the CDR3 is TGTGCCAGCAGGGATGGGAGGGGCGAGCAGTGCTTC. The encoded protein is CASRDGRGEQCF.